This TCR beta chain was recorded in a study of CXCR3-negative and CXCR3-positive naive CD8 T cells. Whole-study results and caveats: Researchers report that CXCR3-positive naive cells carry more hydrophobic TRB CDR3s than CXCR3-negative naive cells.

CDR3 length equals 14 residues. Germline CDR1 is SEHNR and CDR2 is FQNEAQ (reference sequence). CD45RO-CCR7+CD27+CD95- was the phenotype of naive CD8+ T cells. On this clonotype: Its antigen remains unidentified.

The libraries of TRB cDNA were constructed through 5' RACE using UMI labels. Following a re-call of the 5' RACE reads, TCRdb has one entry per CDR3 protein and lacks DNA. Reported are around 66,000 distinct CDR3 sequences; the ten largest clones contain around 4.8%. The origin of this receptor is a human donor in good health. Some clones in this sample may be carry-over from other donors' samples. The chain employs TRBV7-9 and TRBJ1-5; TCRdb picks TRBD1, but there is no DNA to check that call. Input material: naive CXCR3+ CD8+ T cells from blood. Subset in this sample: CD45RO-CCR7+CD27+CD95- naive CD8+ T cells expressing CXCR3 (TNR3+). This CDR3 reads CASNMGPSDQPQHF. The full variable domain, its missing parts supplied by reference TRBV7-9 and TRBJ1-5, is DTGVSQNPRHKITKRGQNVTFRCDPISEHNRLYWYRQTLGQGPEFLTYFQNEAQLEKSRLLSDRFSAERPKGSFSTLEIQRTEQGDSAMYLCASNMGPSDQPQHFGDGTRLSIL.